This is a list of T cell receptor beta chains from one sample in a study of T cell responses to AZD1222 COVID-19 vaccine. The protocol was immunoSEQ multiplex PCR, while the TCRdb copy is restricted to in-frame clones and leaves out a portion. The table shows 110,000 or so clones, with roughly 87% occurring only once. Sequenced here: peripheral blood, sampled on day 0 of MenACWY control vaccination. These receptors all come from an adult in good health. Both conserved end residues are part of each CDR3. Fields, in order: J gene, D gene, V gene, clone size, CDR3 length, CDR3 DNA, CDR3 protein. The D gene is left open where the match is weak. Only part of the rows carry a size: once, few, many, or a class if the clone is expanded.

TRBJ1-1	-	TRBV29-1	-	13	TGCAGCGTTAGGAATCGGAGGGAGACTGAAGCTTTCTTT	CSVRNRRETEAFF
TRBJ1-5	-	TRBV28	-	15	TGTGCCAGCAGTTTACTCCATGGCAGCAATCAGCCCCAGCATTTT	CASSLLHGSNQPQHF
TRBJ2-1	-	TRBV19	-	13	TGTGCCAGTAGTTCCCGGGGCCTCGCTGAGCAGTTCTTC	CASSSRGLAEQFF
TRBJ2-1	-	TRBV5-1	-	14	TGCGCCAGCAGCCGGGACGGGAGTGGCGATGAGCAGTTCTTC	CASSRDGSGDEQFF
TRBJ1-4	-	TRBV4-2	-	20	TGTGCCAGCAGCCAAGGCGCCGACAGTCAAGGTGGAGCAACTAATGAAAAACTGTTTTTT	CASSQGADSQGGATNEKLFF
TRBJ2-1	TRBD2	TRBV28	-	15	TGTGCCAGCAGTTCCCAGGCGGGAGGGCTCTATGAGCAGTTCTTC	CASSSQAGGLYEQFF
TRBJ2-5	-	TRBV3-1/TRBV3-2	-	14	TGTGCCAGCGGGCTCCCGTTACTGCAAGAGACCCAGTACTTC	CASGLPLLQETQYF
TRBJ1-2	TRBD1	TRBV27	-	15	TGTGCCAGCAGTTCCCGACAGGGAGGGAACTATGGCTACACCTTC	CASSSRQGGNYGYTF
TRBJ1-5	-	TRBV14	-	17	TGTGCCAGCAGCCAAGGATTCGCCCGTTTGGGAAATCAGCCCCAGCATTTT	CASSQGFARLGNQPQHF
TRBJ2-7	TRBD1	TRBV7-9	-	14	TGTGCCAGCAGCGCGGACAGGGGAACCTACGAGCAGTACTTC	CASSADRGTYEQYF
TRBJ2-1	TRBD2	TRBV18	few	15	TGTGCCAGCTCACCACTAGCGGGGGCCTACAATGAGCAGTTCTTC	CASSPLAGAYNEQFF
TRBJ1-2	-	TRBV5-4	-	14	TGTGCCAGCAGCTTGGTAGGGGGTAACTATGGCTACACCTTC	CASSLVGGNYGYTF
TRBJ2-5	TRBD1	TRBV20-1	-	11	TGCAGTGCTAGAGATCAGGGGGCCCAGTACTTC	CSARDQGAQYF
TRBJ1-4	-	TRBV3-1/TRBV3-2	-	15	TGTGCCAGCAGCCAATGGACGGGTATCGGGGAAAAACTGTTTTTT	CASSQWTGIGEKLFF
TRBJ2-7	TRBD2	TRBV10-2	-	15	TGCGCCAGCAGTGGCGGGGGAAAGCTTCCCTACGAGCAGTACTTC	CASSGGGKLPYEQYF
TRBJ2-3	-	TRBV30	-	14	TGTGCCTGGAGTCAGACTGTATTCACAGATACGCAGTATTTT	CAWSQTVFTDTQYF
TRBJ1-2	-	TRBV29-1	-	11	TGCAGCGTTGAAGGGAACGATGGCTACACCTTC	CSVEGNDGYTF
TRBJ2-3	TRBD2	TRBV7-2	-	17	TGTGCCAGCAGCCCTGGGACTAGCGGGAGGTCCACAGATACGCAGTATTTT	CASSPGTSGRSTDTQYF
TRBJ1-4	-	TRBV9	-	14	TGTGCCAGCAGCGTAGTAGGGAATAGTGAAAAACTGTTTTTT	CASSVVGNSEKLFF
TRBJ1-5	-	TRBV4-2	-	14	TGTGCCAGCAGCCTCCTTAATAGCAATCAGCCCCAGCATTTT	CASSLLNSNQPQHF
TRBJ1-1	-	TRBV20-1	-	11	TGCAGTGCTACCGGGACAATTGAAGCTTTCTTT	CSATGTIEAFF
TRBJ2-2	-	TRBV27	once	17	TGTGCCAGCGGAAGAGGGTTGGGCCCTGCGAACACCGGGGAGCTGTTTTTT	CASGRGLGPANTGELFF
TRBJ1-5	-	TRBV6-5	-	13	TGTGCCAGCAGTTACTTGGGGGCAAACATACAGCATTTT	CASSYLGANIQHF
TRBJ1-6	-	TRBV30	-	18	TGTGCCTGGAGTGTACGTCTCCGAGGGAGCTCCTATAATTCACCCCTCCACTTT	CAWSVRLRGSSYNSPLHF
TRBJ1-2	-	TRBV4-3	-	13	TGCGCCAGCAGCCAAACAGGGAACTATGGCTACACCTTC	CASSQTGNYGYTF
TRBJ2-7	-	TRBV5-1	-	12	TGCGCCAGCAGTTCCCCCTCCTACGAGCAGTACTTC	CASSSPSYEQYF
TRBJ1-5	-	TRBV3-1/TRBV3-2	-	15	TGTGCCAGCAGCCAAGATGGGGGTAGCAATCAGCCCCAGCATTTT	CASSQDGGSNQPQHF
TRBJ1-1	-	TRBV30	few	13	TGTGCCTGGAATCACCCAGGGAACACTGAAGCTTTCTTT	CAWNHPGNTEAFF
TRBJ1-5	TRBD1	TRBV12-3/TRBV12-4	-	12	TGTGCCAGCAGTCGCACGGGACAGCTCAGCCGGTTT	CASSRTGQLSRF
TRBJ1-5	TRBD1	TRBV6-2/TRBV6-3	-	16	TGTGCCAGCAGTTACCGCCGTCAGGGGGGCAATCAGCCCCAGCATTTT	CASSYRRQGGNQPQHF
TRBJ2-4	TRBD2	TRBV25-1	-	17	TGTGCCAGCAGTGAATTCCAGGCTAGCGGGGGGGCGGACATTCAGTACTTC	CASSEFQASGGADIQYF
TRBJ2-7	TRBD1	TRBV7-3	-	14	TGTGCCAGCAGCTTCCAGACAGGGGTCGACGAGCAGTACTTC	CASSFQTGVDEQYF
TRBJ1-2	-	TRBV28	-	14	TGTGCCAGCAGTTTAGGTGGGGGCTGGGATGGCTACACCTTC	CASSLGGGWDGYTF
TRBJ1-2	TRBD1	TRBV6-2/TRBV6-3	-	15	TGTGCCAGCAGCCGACCCGGGACAGGGGGCGCCGGCTACACCTTC	CASSRPGTGGAGYTF
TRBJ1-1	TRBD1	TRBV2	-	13	TGTGCCAACCCGACAGGGGGTTACACTGAAGCTTTCTTT	CANPTGGYTEAFF
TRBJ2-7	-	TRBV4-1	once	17	TGCGCCAGCAGCCGTAACAGTGGTTATTCTAGGCCCTACGAGCAGTACTTC	CASSRNSGYSRPYEQYF
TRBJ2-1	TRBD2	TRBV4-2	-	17	TGTGCCAGCAGCCAACATCCGACTAGCGGGAGGGGCAGTGAGCAGTTCTTC	CASSQHPTSGRGSEQFF
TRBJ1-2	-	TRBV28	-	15	TGTGCCAGCAGATCAGGCTCGTGGGGGTCATCTGGCTACACCTTC	CASRSGSWGSSGYTF
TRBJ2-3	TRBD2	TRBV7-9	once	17	TGTGCCAGCAGCTTAGGGCTCTCGGGGGGAATGACAGATACGCAGTATTTT	CASSLGLSGGMTDTQYF
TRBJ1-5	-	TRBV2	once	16	TGTGCCAGCAGTGAAAGGCAGGTGTATAGCAATCAGCCCCAGCATTTT	CASSERQVYSNQPQHF
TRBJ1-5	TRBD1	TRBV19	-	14	TGTGCCAGTAGTAACCCGACAGGGGGTCAGCCCCAGCATTTT	CASSNPTGGQPQHF
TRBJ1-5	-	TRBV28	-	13	TGTGCCAGCAGCTGGGGGATGGGTCAGCCCCAGCATTTT	CASSWGMGQPQHF
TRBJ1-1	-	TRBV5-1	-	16	TGCGCCAGCAGCTTGGCCGGGCAGGGGTCCTACACTGAAGCTTTCTTT	CASSLAGQGSYTEAFF
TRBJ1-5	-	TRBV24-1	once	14	TGTGCCACCAGGCGGACCGGGGATAATCAGCCCCAGCATTTT	CATRRTGDNQPQHF
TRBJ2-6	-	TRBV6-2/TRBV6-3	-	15	TGTGCCAGCAGCCTCGACAGATCTGGGGCCAACGTCCTGACTTTC	CASSLDRSGANVLTF
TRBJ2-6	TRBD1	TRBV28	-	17	TGTGCCAGCAGCCCGGGACAGGGGGTTTATGGGGCCAACGTCCTGACTTTC	CASSPGQGVYGANVLTF
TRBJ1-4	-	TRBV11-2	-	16	TGTGCCAGCAGCCCCACCCGGACAACAACTAATGAAAAACTGTTTTTT	CASSPTRTTTNEKLFF
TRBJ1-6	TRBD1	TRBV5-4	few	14	TGTGCCAGCAGCGGGACGGACAGGGTTTCACCCCTCCACTTT	CASSGTDRVSPLHF
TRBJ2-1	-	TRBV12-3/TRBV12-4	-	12	TGTGCCAGCAGACCGGGACTTGCCGAGCAGTTCTTC	CASRPGLAEQFF
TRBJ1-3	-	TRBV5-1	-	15	TGCGCCAGCAGCTTGGGCGGGCAGGGCGGAAACACCATATATTTT	CASSLGGQGGNTIYF
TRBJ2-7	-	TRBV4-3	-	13	TGCGCCAGCAGCCAAGATACAGCCTACGAGCAGTACTTC	CASSQDTAYEQYF